These 30 T cell receptor beta chains originate from one sample sequenced in a study of cytomegalovirus exposure and HLA in healthy donors. The PCR had 60 Vbeta and 13 Jbeta primers. This table comes from immunoSEQ multiplex PCR, and its TCRdb copy is limited to in-frame clones, with some not included. Seen in this sample are fewer than 45,000 clones; the ten most common clones hold around 10%. The specimen was PBMCs. Receptors originate from a man in his forties or fifties in good health and CMV-seropositive.

This chain links TRBV7-9 with TRBJ2-5; 10 positions match TRBD2. This CDR3 is 14 amino acids long. Germline values: CDR1 SEHNR, CDR2 FQNEAQ (reference sequence). V shed 3 bases and J 5 bases; nucleotides not matched to a gene: 3. CDR3 residues: CASSFGTSDETQYF. CDR3 nucleotide sequence: TGTGCCAGCAGCTTTGGGACTAGCGACGAGACCCAGTACTTC.

The rearrangement joins TRBV6-5 to TRBJ2-7; 7 bases align to TRBD1. Germline V gives CDR1 MNHEY, CDR2 SVGAGI. With 2 bases clipped from V and 2 bases from J, the junction kept 3 bases outside the gene matches. The CDR3 runs to 14 residues. DNA of the CDR3: TGTGCCAGCAGTTACGTTAGGGGGCCCTACGAGCAGTACTTC. It specifies CASSYVRGPYEQYF.

The chain carries TRBV30 and TRBJ1-5; 7 positions match TRBD1. Germline V gives CDR1 GTSNPN, CDR2 SVGIG (reference sequence). V shed 2 bases and J 9 bases; nucleotides not matched to a gene: 1. This CDR3 is built from 11 residues. CDR3 region: CAWSRTGPQHF. CDR3 nucleotide sequence: TGTGCCTGGAGTCGGACAGGGCCCCAGCATTTT.

V and J are TRBV29-1 and TRBJ2-1; no clear D gene. Per the germline V gene, CDR1 is SQVTM and CDR2 is ANQGSEA. The CDR3 is 13 residues long. V lost 2 bases, J lost 0 bases, and 5 bases lay in between. The CDR3 spells CSVESSSYNEQFF. CDR3 coding DNA: TGCAGCGTTGAAAGTAGCTCCTACAATGAGCAGTTCTTC.

J is TRBJ1-3 and V is TRBV9; a weak D match, TRBD1 (6 bases). Germline-derived CDR1 and CDR2 are SGDLS and YYNGEE. V dropped 3 bases and J dropped 0 bases, with 10 bases sitting between them. This CDR3 is 15 amino acids long. CDR3 sequence (DNA): TGTGCCAGCAGCGCAGACAGGAGCTCTGGAAACACCATATATTTT. This translates into CASSADRSSGNTIYF.

The J gene is TRBJ1-2, the V gene TRBV6-5; weak D call: TRBD1 (6 bases). The CDR3 has 14 residues. Germline V gene lookup returns CDR1 MNHEY and CDR2 SVGAGI. Trimming pared 3 bases from V and 7 bases from J, leaving 15 bases between. The CDR3 spells CASSYFGQTSGYTF. The CDR3 bases are TGTGCCAGCAGTTATTTTGGACAGACCTCTGGCTACACCTTC.

V usage is TRBV11-2 and J usage is TRBJ2-3; D may be TRBD2 (6 bases). Trimming removed 3 bases at V and 3 bases at J, with 7 bases between. Germline V gene data show CDR1 as SGHAT and CDR2 as FQNNGV. The CDR3 has 13 residues. The CDR3 DNA is TGTGCCAGCAGCTTCCGGGAGACAGATACGCAGTATTTT. Translation: CASSFRETDTQYF.

This sequence joins TRBV7-9 and TRBJ2-6, with D possibly being TRBD1 (6 bases). Germline V gives CDR1 SEHNR, CDR2 FQNEAQ (reference sequence). Trimming stripped 5 bases from V and 2 bases from J, with 19 bases between. The CDR3 runs to 18 residues. CDR3 sequence (DNA): TGTGCCAGCAGCCTACCTCCAATAGGGGGACCTGGGGCCAACGTCCTGACTTTC. Translated, it gives CASSLPPIGGPGANVLTF.

This chain uses TRBV7-2 with TRBJ1-2; no clear D. CDR1 and CDR2 from the germline V gene are SGHTA and FQGNSA. The CDR3 is 13 residues long. Trimming cost V 5 bases and J 6 bases, with 13 bases left between them. The CDR3 reads CASSPRRPDGYTF. The CDR3 coding sequence is TGTGCCAGCAGCCCTCGGCGGCCTGATGGCTACACCTTC.

The CDR3 DNA follows: TGTGCCAGCAGTCCCCCACCACCTATCGGTGAAAAACTGTTTTTT. Its translation: CASSPPPPIGEKLFF. The chain is built from TRBV28 and TRBJ1-4, with no clear D. Trimming left V 5 bases short and J 7 bases short, with 17 bases between. Germline V gene data show CDR1 as MDHEN and CDR2 as SYDVKM. The CDR3 contains 15 residues.

The CDR3, as DNA: TGTGCCAGCAGCCCCTTCAGCGTCTCCGGGGGGGAGCTGTTTTTT. It codes for CASSPFSVSGGELFF. The chain links TRBV9 to TRBJ2-2; D is undetermined. The germline V gene has CDR1 SGDLS and CDR2 YYNGEE. The CDR3 has 15 amino acids. V was cut by 4 bases and J by 8 bases, with 18 bases left in between.

The gene calls are TRBV2 and TRBJ2-5, with a tentative D call TRBD1 (6 bases). Looked up from germline, CDR1 is SNHLY and CDR2 is FYNNEI. The CDR3 is 13 amino acids. Trimming pared 2 bases from V and 10 bases from J, leaving 14 bases between. The CDR3 DNA reads as TGTGCCAGCAGTGAACCACCGGGACACCACCAGTACTTC. Amino acid sequence: CASSEPPGHHQYF.

V is TRBV27 and J is TRBJ1-5; D might be TRBD1 (6 bases). The CDR3 totals 14 residues. The germline V gene has CDR1 MNHEY and CDR2 SMNVEV (reference sequence). Trimming removed 6 bases at V and 6 bases at J, with 15 bases between. The CDR3 loop reads CASSRRGGGQPQHF. In DNA form, the CDR3 reads TGTGCCAGCAGCCGAAGGGGGGGCGGTCAGCCCCAGCATTTT.

The chain recombines TRBV7-9 with TRBJ1-2; TRBD1 aligns across 7 bases. The V gene end was trimmed by 5 bases and the J gene end by 5 bases; junction bases not matched to a gene: 5. The CDR3 totals 13 residues. The V gene's germline CDR1 is SEHNR and CDR2 FQNEAQ (reference sequence). CDR3 DNA sequence: TGTGCCAGCAGCCGAGACAGGGTATATGGCTACACCTTC. It codes for CASSRDRVYGYTF.

DNA of the CDR3: TGTGCCAGCAGTTACTCGACGGGACAGACTTTTAGCACCATATATTTT. This translates into CASSYSTGQTFSTIYF. The chain uses TRBV6-5 and TRBJ1-3, with 7 positions matching TRBD1. Trimming took 0 bases from V and 9 from J; bases not matched to a gene: 11. This CDR3 comprises 16 residues. Germline CDR1 MNHEY, CDR2 SVGAGI.

V is TRBV6-1 and J is TRBJ1-5; D is undetermined. V gave up 2 bases and J gave up 1 base, with 9 bases separating them. There are 15 residues in the CDR3. From germline, CDR1 is MNHNS and CDR2 SASEGT. In nucleotides, the CDR3 is TGTGCCAGCAGTGAACTACAGAGAAGCAATCAGCCCCAGCATTTT. It translates to CASSELQRSNQPQHF.

The rearrangement links TRBV27 to TRBJ2-7; 9 bases match TRBD2. This CDR3 has 13 residues. The junction had 4 bases not matched to a gene; V was cut back by 6 bases and J by 4 bases. Germline loops: CDR1 MNHEY, CDR2 SMNVEV (reference sequence). This chain's CDR3 is CASRAGGPYEQYF. The CDR3 coding sequence is TGTGCCAGCAGGGCGGGAGGGCCTTACGAGCAGTACTTC.

The J gene is TRBJ2-1, the V gene TRBV7-9, with 7 positions matching TRBD2. Germline CDR1 and CDR2: SEHNR and FQNEAQ (reference sequence). V shed 1 base, J shed 7 bases, and the junction held 4 bases outside the gene matches. CDR3 length: 14 residues. CDR3 DNA sequence: TGTGCCAGCAGCTTAGAAACGGGAGGAAATGAGCAGTTCTTC. It encodes CASSLETGGNEQFF. Filled out from reference TRBV7-9 and TRBJ2-1, the complete variable domain reads DTGVSQNPRHKITKRGQNVTFRCDPISEHNRLYWYRQTLGQGPEFLTYFQNEAQLEKSRLLSDRFSAERPKGSFSTLEIQRTEQGDSAMYLCASSLETGGNEQFFGPGTRLTVL.

The genes are TRBV4-3 and TRBJ1-4; D remains unclear. The CDR3 has 15 residues. CDR1 and CDR2 (germline): LGHNA, YSLEER. The V gene lost 0 bases and the J gene lost 8 bases, with 13 bases spanning the gap. CDR3 amino acids: CASSQEKGAWEKLFF. The CDR3 DNA reads TGCGCCAGCAGCCAAGAAAAGGGAGCATGGGAAAAACTGTTTTTT.

The chain employs TRBV5-4 and TRBJ2-2; perhaps TRBD2 as D (5 bases). Germline V CDR1 and CDR2: SGHNT, YYREEE (reference sequence). V dropped 7 bases and J dropped 0 bases, with 10 bases sitting between them. The CDR3 sequence is 14 residues long. Here the CDR3 DNA reads TGTGCCAGCGGCCCACTAGCGAACACCGGGGAGCTGTTTTTT. Residues: CASGPLANTGELFF. The whole variable domain, filled in from reference TRBV5-4 and TRBJ2-2, reads ETGVTQSPTHLIKTRGQQVTLRCSSQSGHNTVSWYQQALGQGPQFIFQYYREEENGRGNFPPRFSGLQFPNYSSELNVNALELDDSALYLCASGPLANTGELFFGEGSRLTVL.

V and J are TRBV7-3 and TRBJ2-3, with 9 bases identical to TRBD2. The ends lost 1 base at V and 6 bases at J; junction bases unmatched: 5. CDR3 size: 15 residues. Germline V lookup: CDR1 SGHTA, CDR2 FQGTGA. The CDR3 DNA reads TGTGCCAGCAGCTTAATCCCTAGCGGGACGGATACGCAGTATTTT. Residues: CASSLIPSGTDTQYF.

This chain joins TRBV9 and TRBJ1-4; D unresolved. Trimming took 0 bases from V and 10 from J, leaving 7 bases between them. The CDR3 is made up of 12 amino acids. Germline values: CDR1 SGDLS, CDR2 YYNGEE. The CDR3 DNA sequence: TGTGCCAGCAGCGTAGGGTTCGGAAAACTGTTTTTT. This translates into CASSVGFGKLFF.

V is TRBV6-6 and J is TRBJ1-1; 8 nucleotides align to TRBD1. The CDR3 has 16 residues. Per germline, CDR1 MNHNY and CDR2 SVGAGI (reference sequence). V trimming: 2 bases; J trimming: 6 bases; junction bases outside the gene matches: 11. In DNA form, the CDR3 reads TGTGCCAGCAGTTACCCCCAGGGGGCAGGGGCTGCTGAAGCTTTCTTT. It encodes CASSYPQGAGAAEAFF.

This sequence joins TRBV7-3 and TRBJ1-1, with no clear D. The V end lost 2 bases, the J end lost 8 bases, and 12 bases lay between the germline ends. CDR3 size: 13 residues. Per the germline V gene, CDR1 is SGHTA and CDR2 is FQGTGA. The CDR3 sequence: CASSLLPGGEAFF. DNA of the CDR3: TGTGCCAGCAGCTTACTGCCCGGAGGGGAAGCTTTCTTT. Complete variable domain (other parts from reference TRBV7-3 and TRBJ1-1): GAGVSQTPSNKVTEKGKYVELRCDPISGHTALYWYRQSLGQGPEFLIYFQGTGAADDSGLPNDRFFAVRPEGSVSTLKIQRTERGDSAVYLCASSLLPGGEAFFGQGTRLTVV.

This sequence joins TRBV5-1 and TRBJ1-2; possible D gene TRBD1, 6 bases. The CDR3 covers 16 residues. V lost 0 bases to trimming and J lost 2 bases, with 14 bases between them. Germline V gene data show CDR1 as SGHRS and CDR2 as YFSETQ. The CDR3 region has the DNA TGCGCCAGCAGCTTGGCCCCAGGGGCAGGCAACTATGGCTACACCTTC. Encoded protein: CASSLAPGAGNYGYTF.

The genes are TRBV6-1 and TRBJ1-2; D is perhaps TRBD1 (6 bases). The CDR3 consists of 15 residues. Germline V gene lookup returns CDR1 MNHNS and CDR2 SASEGT. With 7 bases removed from V and 5 bases from J, the gap between germline ends came to 20 bases. The CDR3 DNA follows: TGTGCCAGCACACACCGAGAACAGGGCCGGTATGGCTACACCTTC. Translated, it gives CASTHREQGRYGYTF.

Comment on this clone: An end of the junction differs from the germline gene, which may be a read error. The J gene is TRBJ1-3, the V gene TRBV30, with D perhaps TRBD1 (5 bases). The CDR3 consists of 16 residues. Germline values: CDR1 GTSNPN, CDR2 SVGIG (reference sequence). The DNA of the CDR3 is TGTGCCTGGAGTGTACACGATTGGGACTCTGGAAACACCATATACTTT. It yields the protein CAWSVHDWDSGNTIYF.

The chain couples TRBV27 to TRBJ2-4; weak D call: TRBD2 (5 bases). This CDR3 comprises 17 residues. The V gene lost 3 bases and the J gene lost 7 bases, with 22 bases spanning the gap. Germline CDR1 reads MNHEY; CDR2 reads SMNVEV (reference sequence). The chain's CDR3 is CASSFYPGNSGDNIQYF. The CDR3 nucleotides are TGTGCCAGCAGTTTCTATCCGGGGAACAGCGGCGACAACATTCAGTACTTC.

This rearrangement joins TRBV27 to TRBJ1-1; D unresolved. Germline V gives CDR1 MNHEY, CDR2 SMNVEV (reference sequence). V shed 6 bases and J shed 1 base, with 18 bases lying between them. This CDR3 has 16 amino acids. CDR3 in amino acids: CASSRNEVRRNTEAFF. In nucleotides, the CDR3 is TGTGCCAGCAGCCGAAACGAGGTAAGAAGGAACACTGAAGCTTTCTTT.

V usage is TRBV7-8 and J usage is TRBJ1-2; 9 nucleotides match TRBD1. Trimming at V came to 5 bases and at J to 4 bases, leaving 8 bases not matched to a gene. The CDR3 covers 15 residues. Per the germline V gene, CDR1 is SGHVS and CDR2 is FQNEAQ. The CDR3 sequence is CASSLTGGAPYGYTF. CDR3 in DNA: TGTGCCAGCAGCCTAACAGGGGGCGCACCCTATGGCTACACCTTC. The full variable domain, its missing parts supplied by reference TRBV7-8 and TRBJ1-2, is GAGVSQSPRYKVAKRGQDVALRCDPISGHVSLFWYQQALGQGPEFLTYFQNEAQLDKSGLPSDRFFAERPEGSVSTLKIQRTQQEDSAVYLCASSLTGGAPYGYTFGSGTRLTVV.